The sample holds many counts of the clone carrying this T cell receptor beta chain. The target antigen is unknown. The sample belongs to a study of CD8 T cells in ankylosing spondylitis. Trimming stripped 0 bases from V and 4 bases from J, with 11 bases between. The CDR3 totals 16 residues. Per the germline V gene, CDR1 is SGHRS and CDR2 is YFSETQ. Quantitative molecular-barcoded 5'-RACE generated the TCR beta libraries. TCRdb used MiXCR to reprocess the 5' RACE reads, holding one entry per CDR3 protein. The sample shows under 400,000 distinct CDR3 sequences, 11% of them seen only once. Study-wide findings and caveats: A motif of 7 or 8 highly homologous TCR beta variants was seen as apparently characteristic of ankylosing spondylitis blood. Clones linked with disease were CD8+ and fairly uncommon in the peripheral blood. A subset of motif variants has previously been described in the synovial fluid and blood of reactive arthritis.

This chain connects TRBV5-1 to TRBJ2-6; D uncertain. The receptor was derived from a female donor with ankylosing spondylitis or in good health (not recorded which). Sequenced input: blood, either unsorted or a sorted T cell fraction (not recorded which). The CDR3 DNA reads as TGCGCCAGCAGCTTGGCCCCTGGGTCCGGGGCCAACGTCCTGACTTTC. Residues: CASSLAPGSGANVLTF.